This T cell receptor (beta chain) stems from a study of T-cell memory formation after mild COVID-19. Amplification by 5'RACE using constant-segment primers produced TCR alpha and TCR beta cDNA libraries that carried sample barcodes and UMIs. A single record per CDR3 protein comes from TCRdb applying MiXCR to the 5' RACE reads. Of approximately 400,000 distinct CDR3 sequences listed, roughly 18% are singletons. To note about this clonotype: The antigen is unknown.

The CDR3 is 16 amino acids. V lost 5 bases to trimming and J lost 5 bases; unmatched junction nucleotides: 14. Points from the study as a whole: Of the contracting clones, CD4+ ones lay mainly in CM and EM, and CD8+ ones in EMRA. Pre-infection memory showed some responding clones, and this suggested that cross-reactive memory joined.

Sequences were obtained from PBMCs or a T cell subset sorted from them (not recorded which). This sequence originates from a man younger than 35 who had mild COVID-19 (a few samples of this study predate the infection). Cell type and time point are not known. This sequence joins TRBV12-3 or TRBV12-4 and TRBJ2-5; TRBD1 aligns across 7 bases. As DNA, the CDR3 is TGTGCCAGCAGTCGACCCTTTCCAGGGGGATTGGAGACCCAGTACTTC. As protein: CASSRPFPGGLETQYF.